The subject of this entry is one T cell receptor (beta chain). The antigen is not known. These data are taken from a study of somatic mutations in cytotoxic T cells in rheumatoid arthritis. The overall study: Flow sorting at nearly 100% purity was applied to some V beta antibody-stained T-cell populations, which included V beta1+ cells sequenced for TCRB.

Repertoires were generated with immunoSEQ multiplex PCR, while TCRdb's copy carries only in-frame clones and drops some. The sample holds 20,000 or so clones, 82% seen once. Flow cytometry served to check the purity of CD4+ and CD8+ cells, which were isolated by positive magnetic bead selection. Notes on the study in general: For about an eighth of the roughly 60 patients, a single CD8+ clone accounted for more than 20% of CD8+ cells.

CDR3 size: 14 residues. Deletions cut 3 bases from V and 6 bases from J, with 11 bases between. Germline CDR1 and CDR2: SEHNR and FQNEAQ (reference sequence). The chain carries TRBV7-9 and TRBJ1-4; D gene unclear. The sequenced sample consisted of CD8+ T cells sorted from blood. This receptor was taken from an adult with rheumatoid arthritis. The CDR3 coding sequence is TGTGCCAGCAGCTTTGCAGGATCACATGAAAAACTGTTTTTT. This sequence encodes CASSFAGSHEKLFF.